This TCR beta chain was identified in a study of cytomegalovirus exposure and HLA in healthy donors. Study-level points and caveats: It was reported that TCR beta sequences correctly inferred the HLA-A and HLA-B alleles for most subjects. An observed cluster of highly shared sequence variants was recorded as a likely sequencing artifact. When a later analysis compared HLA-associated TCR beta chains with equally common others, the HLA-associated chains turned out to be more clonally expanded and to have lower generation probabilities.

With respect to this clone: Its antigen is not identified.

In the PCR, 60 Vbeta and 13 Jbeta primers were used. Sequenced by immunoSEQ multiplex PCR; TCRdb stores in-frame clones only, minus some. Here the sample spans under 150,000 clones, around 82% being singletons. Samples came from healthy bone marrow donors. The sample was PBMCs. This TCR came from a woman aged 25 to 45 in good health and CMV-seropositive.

This CDR3 reads CASSVVRNTEAFF. In DNA, the CDR3 is TGTGCCAGCAGCGTCGTTAGGAACACTGAAGCTTTCTTT. V usage is TRBV9 and J usage is TRBJ1-1, with D uncertain. V lost 2 bases, J lost 1 base, and 6 bases lay in between. The CDR3 has 13 residues. Germline CDR1 is SGDLS and CDR2 is YYNGEE.